Reported below is one TCR beta chain. Its cognate antigen is unknown. CDR3 length: 15 amino acids. V was cut by 1 base and J by 1 base, with 10 bases left in between. Germline V gene data show CDR1 as MGHDK and CDR2 as SYGVNS. This sample was taken from a study of OX40 agonist ivuxolimab in advanced cancers. General study points: Which antigen the expanded peripheral T cells recognized is unknown. A proportion of nonresponders additionally exhibited low normalized T-cell clonal expansion. Expanded clones belonging to CD8+ T cells outnumbered, on average, those of CD4+. Both CD4+ and CD8+ T cell populations in blood had undergone clonal expansion by week 6 at 0.1 to 3.0 mg/kg.

Assay: immunoSEQ multiplex PCR; the TCRdb copy retains only in-frame clones and omits some. The sample has tens of thousands of clones, about 79% seen once. This chain joins TRBV25-1 and TRBJ1-2; D might be TRBD1 (5 bases). This clonotype was sampled from an adult with an advanced solid tumor such as melanoma, head and neck, liver or kidney cancer. The material sequenced was CD4+ or CD8+ T cells sorted from blood, taken in a trial of the OX40 agonist ivuxolimab. The CDR3 DNA sequence: TGTGCCAGCAGTGAATCAAGGGGCTTTAACTATGGCTACACCTTC. Protein: CASSESRGFNYGYTF.